This TCR beta chain was sequenced for a study of blood T cell repertoires in COVID-19. Study-wide context: Sites across the United States, Italy and Spain contributed samples from acute and convalescent COVID-19. Sources were T cells, B-cell-depleted T cells, or PBMCs; the material itself was cDNA or gDNA.

V lost 7 bases and J lost 0, with 12 bases in between. From germline, CDR1 is SGHTA and CDR2 FQGNSA. The CDR3 is 14 amino acids. In the authors' workflow: Reference gene primer amplification in the assay estimated nucleated cell counts. TCRdb keeps only in-frame clones here, not all; method: immunoSEQ multiplex PCR. V and J calls plus clone size are reproduced from that table; the DNA served to infer D and trimming. The sample holds about 160,000 clones, 81% seen once. This receptor was obtained from a man aged 60-69 years with active or convalescent COVID-19. The gene calls are TRBV7-2 and TRBJ1-1, with D hard to call. The sample taken for sequencing was peripheral blood. CDR3 region: CASTARQVNTEAFF. For the CDR3, the DNA is TGTGCCAGCACCGCGAGACAAGTGAACACTGAAGCTTTCTTT.